The entry below gives a single TCR beta chain sequence along with its context. Trimming removed 6 bases at V and 7 bases at J, with 9 bases between. CDR1 and CDR2 (germline): LGHDT, YNNKEL (reference sequence). The CDR3 has 12 residues. Original data processing: Estimation of nucleated cell counts was performed using reference gene primer amplification. Sequencing was performed with immunoSEQ multiplex PCR; in TCRdb, only in-frame clones are kept and a portion is missing. V, J and clone size derive from that table, while D and trimming were established from the DNA sequence. The table has just over 90,000 clones, about 90% seen once. This sample is drawn from a study of blood T cell repertoires in COVID-19. Study overall: Samples came from the United States, Italy and Spain, spanning acute and convalescent COVID-19. From T cells, B-cell-depleted T cells, or PBMCs came the material, which was cDNA or gDNA.

This clonotype originated in a human donor with active COVID-19. The donor label of this sample is uncertain. The specimen was peripheral blood. The V gene is TRBV3-1 (or the pseudogene TRBV3-2), the J gene TRBJ2-2, with a possible D match to TRBD2 (6 bases). The chain's CDR3 is CASRYGSGELFF. The CDR3 nucleotides are TGTGCCAGCAGGTACGGGAGCGGGGAGCTGTTTTTT.